This is a list of T cell receptor beta chains from one sample in a study of a mutant IDH1 vaccine in newly diagnosed glioma. Their cognate antigens are unknown. Only in-frame clones appear in the TCRdb table, and some are missing; sequencing was by immunoSEQ multiplex PCR. This table holds roughly 60,000 clones, around 81% found once. The sequenced sample was PBMCs, obtained from a glioma patient whose treatment included an IDH1 peptide vaccine. These receptor sequences come from a middle-aged man with glioma. Both conserved end residues are part of each CDR3. Each record gives: clone size, D gene, J gene, V gene, CDR3 protein, CDR3 DNA. D genes are given only for firm matches. Only some rows state a clone size, as once, few, many or a class for expanded clones.

abundance: NA; d_gene: TRBD1; j_gene: TRBJ2-7; v_gene: TRBV28; CDR3aa: CASSPRGQAYF; CDR3nt: TGTGCCAGCAGTCCTCGGGGACAGGCGTACTTC
abundance: NA; d_gene: TRBD2; j_gene: TRBJ2-2; v_gene: TRBV7-6; CDR3aa: CASSAVTSVGTGELFF; CDR3nt: TGTGCCAGCAGCGCCGTTACTAGCGTTGGTACCGGGGAGCTGTTTTTT
abundance: NA; d_gene: NA; j_gene: TRBJ2-5; v_gene: TRBV28; CDR3aa: CASSPGAHREETQYF; CDR3nt: TGTGCCAGCAGCCCAGGGGCTCACCGAGAAGAGACCCAGTACTTC
abundance: NA; d_gene: NA; j_gene: TRBJ2-1; v_gene: TRBV27; CDR3aa: CASSSGVRDYYNEQFF; CDR3nt: TGTGCCAGCAGTTCAGGGGTGCGGGACTACTACAATGAGCAGTTCTTC
abundance: NA; d_gene: TRBD1; j_gene: TRBJ1-5; v_gene: TRBV10-3; CDR3aa: CAISESLQGSQPQHF; CDR3nt: TGTGCCATCAGTGAGTCCCTACAGGGGAGTCAGCCCCAGCATTTT
abundance: NA; d_gene: NA; j_gene: TRBJ2-6; v_gene: TRBV6-1; CDR3aa: CASSEISSGANVLTF; CDR3nt: TGTGCCAGCAGTGAGATTAGCTCTGGGGCCAACGTCCTGACTTTC
abundance: NA; d_gene: NA; j_gene: TRBJ2-5; v_gene: TRBV27; CDR3aa: CASSPPAQEFQETQYF; CDR3nt: TGTGCCAGCAGTCCTCCAGCCCAGGAGTTCCAAGAGACCCAGTACTTC
abundance: once; d_gene: NA; j_gene: TRBJ2-5; v_gene: TRBV10-3; CDR3aa: CAISDNTGSLRETQYF; CDR3nt: TGTGCCATCAGTGACAATACAGGGAGTCTTCGAGAGACCCAGTACTTC
abundance: medium-sized; d_gene: NA; j_gene: TRBJ1-5; v_gene: TRBV7-5; CDR3aa: CARSLSDREQKRGNQPQHF; CDR3nt: TGTGCCAGAAGCCTATCGGACAGGGAACAAAAAAGGGGCAATCAGCCCCAGCATTTT
abundance: NA; d_gene: NA; j_gene: TRBJ2-1; v_gene: TRBV4-3; CDR3aa: CASSQVGAHHEQFF; CDR3nt: TGCGCCAGCAGCCAAGTGGGCGCTCACCATGAGCAGTTCTTC
abundance: NA; d_gene: NA; j_gene: TRBJ2-7; v_gene: TRBV5-5; CDR3aa: CASSPVWDGTYEQYF; CDR3nt: TGTGCCAGCAGCCCGGTTTGGGACGGAACCTACGAGCAGTACTTC
abundance: NA; d_gene: TRBD1; j_gene: TRBJ2-3; v_gene: TRBV7-2; CDR3aa: CASSLDQGADTQYF; CDR3nt: TGTGCCAGCAGCTTAGACCAGGGGGCAGATACGCAGTATTTT
abundance: NA; d_gene: NA; j_gene: TRBJ2-3; v_gene: TRBV11-1; CDR3aa: CASRYFRRTTDTQYF; CDR3nt: TGTGCCAGCCGATATTTTCGGCGTACCACAGATACGCAGTATTTT
abundance: NA; d_gene: TRBD2; j_gene: TRBJ2-2; v_gene: TRBV10-2; CDR3aa: CASSGLAGGIPGELFF; CDR3nt: TGCGCCAGCAGTGGGCTAGCGGGAGGGATCCCCGGGGAGCTGTTTTTT
abundance: NA; d_gene: NA; j_gene: TRBJ2-5; v_gene: TRBV5-1; CDR3aa: CASSIHGETQYF; CDR3nt: TGCGCCAGCAGCATACACGGGGAGACCCAGTACTTC
abundance: once; d_gene: TRBD2; j_gene: TRBJ2-7; v_gene: TRBV10-3; CDR3aa: CAIRREGGYEQYF; CDR3nt: TGTGCCATCAGGCGGGAGGGTGGGTACGAGCAGTACTTC
abundance: NA; d_gene: NA; j_gene: TRBJ2-5; v_gene: TRBV4-2; CDR3aa: CASSRFRGRGQETQYF; CDR3nt: TGTGCCAGCAGCCGTTTCAGGGGAAGGGGCCAAGAGACCCAGTACTTC
abundance: NA; d_gene: NA; j_gene: TRBJ2-7; v_gene: TRBV30; CDR3aa: CAWSRTGVSNEQYF; CDR3nt: TGTGCCTGGAGCAGAACGGGAGTCTCCAACGAGCAGTACTTC
abundance: NA; d_gene: TRBD1; j_gene: TRBJ1-2; v_gene: TRBV5-1; CDR3aa: CASSAPSRQGAIGANYGYTF; CDR3nt: TGCGCCAGCAGCGCCCCTTCGCGGCAGGGGGCGATTGGAGCTAACTATGGCTACACCTTC
abundance: NA; d_gene: TRBD2; j_gene: TRBJ2-7; v_gene: TRBV6-5; CDR3aa: CASSYGKRGGENEQYF; CDR3nt: TGTGCCAGCAGTTACGGGAAGCGGGGGGGCGAAAACGAGCAGTACTTC
abundance: NA; d_gene: TRBD1; j_gene: TRBJ2-7; v_gene: TRBV30; CDR3aa: CAWSGGTGFYEQYF; CDR3nt: TGTGCCTGGAGCGGAGGGACAGGTTTCTACGAGCAGTACTTC
abundance: NA; d_gene: NA; j_gene: TRBJ2-5; v_gene: TRBV6-1; CDR3aa: CASSPVGETQYF; CDR3nt: TGTGCCAGCAGCCCAGTGGGAGAGACCCAGTACTTC
abundance: few; d_gene: TRBD1; j_gene: TRBJ1-5; v_gene: TRBV10-3; CDR3aa: CAISESTGRQPQHF; CDR3nt: TGTGCCATCAGTGAGTCGACAGGGCGCCAGCCCCAGCATTTT
abundance: once; d_gene: NA; j_gene: TRBJ1-5; v_gene: TRBV2; CDR3aa: CASSYDTFSNQPQHF; CDR3nt: TGTGCCAGCAGTTATGACACGTTTAGCAATCAGCCCCAGCATTTT
abundance: NA; d_gene: NA; j_gene: TRBJ2-1; v_gene: TRBV10-3; CDR3aa: CAISDGYYNEQFF; CDR3nt: TGTGCCATCAGTGATGGCTACTACAATGAGCAGTTCTTC
abundance: NA; d_gene: NA; j_gene: TRBJ1-6; v_gene: TRBV7-9; CDR3aa: CASTAENSPLHF; CDR3nt: TGTGCCAGCACCGCAGAGAATTCACCCCTCCACTTT
abundance: NA; d_gene: NA; j_gene: TRBJ1-4; v_gene: TRBV5-5; CDR3aa: CASSLSGEREKLFF; CDR3nt: TGTGCCAGCAGCTTGAGCGGAGAAAGGGAAAAACTGTTTTTT
abundance: NA; d_gene: NA; j_gene: TRBJ2-1; v_gene: TRBV12-1; CDR3aa: CAMPKLVGGRDEQFF; CDR3nt: TGTGCCATGCCCAAACTGGTCGGGGGTCGGGATGAGCAGTTCTTC
abundance: NA; d_gene: NA; j_gene: TRBJ1-5; v_gene: TRBV25-1; CDR3aa: CASSERPRRGRDSQPQHF; CDR3nt: TGTGCCAGCAGTGAACGTCCCCGGCGGGGGAGGGATAGTCAGCCCCAGCATTTT
abundance: NA; d_gene: TRBD1; j_gene: TRBJ1-2; v_gene: TRBV6-5; CDR3aa: CASRRDSPYGYTF; CDR3nt: TGTGCCAGCAGAAGGGACAGCCCCTATGGCTACACCTTC
abundance: NA; d_gene: NA; j_gene: TRBJ2-2; v_gene: TRBV10-3; CDR3aa: CAVGGVRTGELFF; CDR3nt: TGTGCCGTGGGCGGAGTAAGGACCGGGGAGCTGTTTTTT
abundance: once; d_gene: NA; j_gene: TRBJ2-7; v_gene: TRBV19; CDR3aa: CASSPGTGASSYEQYF; CDR3nt: TGTGCCAGTAGTCCTGGGACGGGAGCCAGCTCCTACGAGCAGTACTTC
abundance: NA; d_gene: NA; j_gene: TRBJ1-6; v_gene: TRBV27; CDR3aa: CASSLYQGINSPLHF; CDR3nt: TGTGCCAGCAGTTTATACCAGGGGATTAATTCACCCCTCCACTTT
abundance: NA; d_gene: NA; j_gene: TRBJ2-7; v_gene: TRBV16; CDR3aa: CASSQSLASYEQYF; CDR3nt: TGTGCCAGCAGCCAATCACTAGCCTCCTACGAGCAGTACTTC
abundance: NA; d_gene: TRBD1; j_gene: TRBJ1-4; v_gene: TRBV9; CDR3aa: CASSGTGNEKLFF; CDR3nt: TGTGCCAGCTCCGGGACAGGGAATGAAAAACTGTTTTTT
abundance: NA; d_gene: TRBD2; j_gene: TRBJ2-7; v_gene: TRBV4-2; CDR3aa: CASSQVASGGLWNEQYF; CDR3nt: TGTGCCAGCAGCCAGGTAGCTAGCGGGGGATTATGGAACGAGCAGTACTTC
abundance: NA; d_gene: NA; j_gene: TRBJ2-7; v_gene: TRBV23-1; CDR3aa: CASNDGLSYEQYF; CDR3nt: TGCGCCAGCAACGACGGGCTCTCCTACGAGCAGTACTTC
abundance: NA; d_gene: TRBD2; j_gene: TRBJ2-1; v_gene: TRBV6-1; CDR3aa: CASSELAGGPNEQFF; CDR3nt: TGTGCCAGCAGTGAACTAGCGGGGGGGCCTAATGAGCAGTTCTTC
abundance: NA; d_gene: TRBD2; j_gene: TRBJ2-3; v_gene: TRBV5-1; CDR3aa: CASSPGLAGGRLSSTQYF; CDR3nt: TGCGCCAGCAGCCCGGGACTAGCGGGGGGGCGCTTATCGAGTACGCAGTATTTT
abundance: NA; d_gene: TRBD2; j_gene: TRBJ2-7; v_gene: TRBV18; CDR3aa: CASSTGTSAYEQYF; CDR3nt: TGTGCCAGCTCAACCGGGACTAGCGCATACGAGCAGTACTTC
abundance: NA; d_gene: TRBD1; j_gene: TRBJ1-4; v_gene: TRBV5-5; CDR3aa: CASSNSGGSGEKLFF; CDR3nt: TGTGCCAGCAGCAACTCAGGGGGCTCGGGTGAAAAACTGTTTTTT
abundance: NA; d_gene: NA; j_gene: TRBJ1-5; v_gene: TRBV6-1; CDR3aa: CASSTGRSNQPQHF; CDR3nt: TGTGCCAGCAGCACGGGACGGTCAAATCAGCCCCAGCATTTT
abundance: NA; d_gene: NA; j_gene: TRBJ2-2; v_gene: TRBV2; CDR3aa: CASSKGQVGTGELFF; CDR3nt: TGTGCCAGCAGTAAAGGACAAGTGGGCACCGGGGAGCTGTTTTTT
abundance: large; d_gene: TRBD2; j_gene: TRBJ2-5; v_gene: TRBV4-1; CDR3aa: CASSQLAGEQETQYF; CDR3nt: TGCGCCAGCAGCCAACTAGCGGGGGAGCAAGAGACCCAGTACTTC
abundance: NA; d_gene: NA; j_gene: TRBJ2-7; v_gene: TRBV4-3; CDR3aa: CASSQGWGLGVEQYF; CDR3nt: TGCGCCAGCAGCCAAGGGTGGGGATTAGGTGTCGAGCAGTACTTC
abundance: NA; d_gene: NA; j_gene: TRBJ2-1; v_gene: TRBV4-3; CDR3aa: CASSQEQGYNEQFF; CDR3nt: TGCGCCAGCAGCCAAGAACAGGGCTACAATGAGCAGTTCTTC